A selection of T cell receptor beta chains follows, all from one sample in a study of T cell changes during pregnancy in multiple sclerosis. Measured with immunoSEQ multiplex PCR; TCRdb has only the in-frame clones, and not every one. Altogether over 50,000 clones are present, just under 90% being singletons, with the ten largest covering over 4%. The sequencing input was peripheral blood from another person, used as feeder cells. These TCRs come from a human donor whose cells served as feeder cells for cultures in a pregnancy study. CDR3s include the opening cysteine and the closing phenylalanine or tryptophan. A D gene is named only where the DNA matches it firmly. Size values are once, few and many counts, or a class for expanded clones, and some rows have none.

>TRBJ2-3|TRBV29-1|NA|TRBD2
TGCAGCGTTGGTCTAGCGGACACAGATACGCAGTATTTT
CSVGLADTDTQYF
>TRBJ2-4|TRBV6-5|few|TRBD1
TGTGCCAGCAGCCAGGGGGCAGGCAAAAACATTCAGTACTTC
CASSQGAGKNIQYF
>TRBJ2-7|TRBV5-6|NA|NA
TGTGCCAGCAGCTTCTCGGTGGTTACCTACGAGCAGTACTTC
CASSFSVVTYEQYF
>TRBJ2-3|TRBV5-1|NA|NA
TGCGCCAGCAGCTTGGGAGCGGAGGGGGGCGATACGCAGTATTTT
CASSLGAEGGDTQYF
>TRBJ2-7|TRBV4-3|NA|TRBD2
TGCGCCAGCAGCCCAGGTGGTGGACTAGGCGCGGAGCAGTACTTC
CASSPGGGLGAEQYF
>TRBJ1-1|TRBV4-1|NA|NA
TGCGCCAGCAGCCAAGATGAGGGTGGCACTGAAGCTTTCTTT
CASSQDEGGTEAFF
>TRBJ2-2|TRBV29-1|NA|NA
TGCAGCGTTGAAGATCGGGTCAGCCACACCGGGGAGCTGTTTTTT
CSVEDRVSHTGELFF
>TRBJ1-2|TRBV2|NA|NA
TGTGCCAGCAGTGAGGGCTTCGCAGTGAACTATGGCTACACCTTC
CASSEGFAVNYGYTF
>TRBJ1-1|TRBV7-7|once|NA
TGTGCTAGCAGCCCCTTTAAACCGGGACCGAAAGGGGTGAACACTGAAGCTTTCTTT
CASSPFKPGPKGVNTEAFF
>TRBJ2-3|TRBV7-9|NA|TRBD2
TGTGCCAGCAGCCTTCGGACTAGCGGGAGTCGATACGATACGCAGTATTTT
CASSLRTSGSRYDTQYF
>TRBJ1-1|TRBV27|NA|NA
TGCGCCAGCAGTTTAAGATTCACGGAAAGCCAAGCTTTCTTT
CASSLRFTESQAFF
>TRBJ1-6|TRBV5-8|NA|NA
TGTGCCAGCAGCTTGGGGGAGGGTAATTCACCCCTCCACTTT
CASSLGEGNSPLHF
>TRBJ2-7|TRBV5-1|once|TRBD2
TGCGCCAGCAAAGAAGAGCGGGGGGAATCCTACGAGCAGTACTTC
CASKEERGESYEQYF
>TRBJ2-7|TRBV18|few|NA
TGTGCCAGCTCACTCACAAGCTACGAGCAGTACTTC
CASSLTSYEQYF
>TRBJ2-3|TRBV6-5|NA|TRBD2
TGTGCCAGCAGTTCCCCCTCAGCGGGGGGGGTGGGTACGCAGTATTTT
CASSSPSAGGVGTQYF
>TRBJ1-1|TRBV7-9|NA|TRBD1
TGTGCCAGCAGCGCCGGGACAGGGTTTATGGAAGCTTTCTTT
CASSAGTGFMEAFF
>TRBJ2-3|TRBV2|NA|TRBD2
TGTGCCAGCAGTATGAACCTCTGGGGTTCTAGCGGGGTTTCAGATACGCAGTATTTT
CASSMNLWGSSGVSDTQYF
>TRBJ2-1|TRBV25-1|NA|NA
TGTGCCAGCAGTCGAGGGGCCGGGTCCTACAATGAGCAGTTCTTC
CASSRGAGSYNEQFF
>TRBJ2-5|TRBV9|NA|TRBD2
TGTGCCAGCGCTAGCGGACACCAAGAGACCCAGTACTTC
CASASGHQETQYF
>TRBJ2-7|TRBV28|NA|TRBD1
TGTGCCAGCAGTTCCGACGGGACAGGGGCCTACGAGCAGTACTTC
CASSSDGTGAYEQYF
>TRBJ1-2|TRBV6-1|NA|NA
TGTGCCAGCAGTGAAGTAGCCCTCACAGGGTCCCCCCCCTATGGCTACACCTTC
CASSEVALTGSPPYGYTF
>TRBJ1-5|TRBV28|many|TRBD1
TGTGCCAGCATCACGACAGGGGCGAATAATCAGCCCCAGCATTTT
CASITTGANNQPQHF
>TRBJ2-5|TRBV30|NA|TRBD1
TGTGCCTCAAATCGACAGGGTAGAAAGACCCAGTACTTC
CASNRQGRKTQYF
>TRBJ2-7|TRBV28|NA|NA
TGTGCCAGCAGTTTATGGAGCGCGGCAGCCTACGAGCAGTACTTC
CASSLWSAAAYEQYF
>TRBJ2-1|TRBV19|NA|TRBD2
TGTGCCAGTAGTAGACTAGCGGTTCTATTCTCGAGCTCCTACAATGAGCAGTTCTTC
CASSRLAVLFSSSYNEQFF
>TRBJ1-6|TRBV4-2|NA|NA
TGTGCCAGCAGCCAAGGGCTTGCTTCACCCCTCCACTTT
CASSQGLASPLHF
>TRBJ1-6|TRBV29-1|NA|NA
TGCAGCGTTAGGGCCAGGGTCAATTCACCCCTCCACTTT
CSVRARVNSPLHF
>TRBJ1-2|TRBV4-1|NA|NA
TGCGCCAGCAGCCCCGGGCGGTGGGGTCGACCCTCCGACGGCTACACCTTC
CASSPGRWGRPSDGYTF
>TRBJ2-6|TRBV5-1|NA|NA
TGCGCCAGCAGCTTGGTTAGGGCCTCTGGGGCCAACGTCCTGACTTTC
CASSLVRASGANVLTF
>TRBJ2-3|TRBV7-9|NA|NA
TGTGCCAGCAGCTTAGCGCAGGGATCAGATACGCAGTATTTT
CASSLAQGSDTQYF
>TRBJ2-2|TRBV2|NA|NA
TGTGCCAGCGCCTCGTGGACTCTCCCCGGGGAGCTGTTTTTT
CASASWTLPGELFF
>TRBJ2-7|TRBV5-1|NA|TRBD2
TGCGCCAGCAGCTGGACTAGCGACGTGCGGGAGCAGTACTTC
CASSWTSDVREQYF
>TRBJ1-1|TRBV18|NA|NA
TGTGCCAGCTCACCGTACACGAACACTGAAGCTTTCTTT
CASSPYTNTEAFF